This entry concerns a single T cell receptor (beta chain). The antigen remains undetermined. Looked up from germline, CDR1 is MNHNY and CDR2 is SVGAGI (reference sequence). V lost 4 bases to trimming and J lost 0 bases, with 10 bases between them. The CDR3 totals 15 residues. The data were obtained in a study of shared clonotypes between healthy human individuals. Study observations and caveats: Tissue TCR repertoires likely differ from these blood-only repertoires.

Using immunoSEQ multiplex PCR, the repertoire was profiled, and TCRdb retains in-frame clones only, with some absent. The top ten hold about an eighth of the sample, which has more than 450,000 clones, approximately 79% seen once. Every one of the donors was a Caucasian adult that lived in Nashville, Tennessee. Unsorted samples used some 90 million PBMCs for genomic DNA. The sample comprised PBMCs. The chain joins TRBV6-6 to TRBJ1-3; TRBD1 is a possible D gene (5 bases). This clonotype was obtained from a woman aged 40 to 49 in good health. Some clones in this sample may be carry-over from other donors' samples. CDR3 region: CASSSTGHSGNTIYF. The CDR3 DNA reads TGTGCCAGCAGTTCTACAGGACACTCTGGAAACACCATATATTTT.